The clone carrying this T cell receptor beta chain came up many times. Its specificity is unknown. The data were taken from a study of T cells in Graves' hyperthyroidism and ophthalmopathy. Study-wide results and caveats: In the blood, most expanded thyroid clonotypes above 0.001 appeared as well. Before onset, by a median of approximately 6.8 months, the model predicted ophthalmopathy. A model built on 13 V-J features separated ophthalmopathy from stable hyperthyroidism.

This CDR3 region has 13 residues. The germline CDR1 and CDR2 sequences are LGHDT and YNNKEL (reference sequence). The J segment lost 5 bases and the V segment lost 4 bases, leaving 4 bases of the junction unmatched. RNA transcripts provided the source from which TCR beta CDR3 regions were amplified. Using the HTBI primer set, a first-round RT-PCR was run on the TCR CDR3. TCRdb reprocessed the multiplex PCR reads via MiXCR and lists one record per CDR3 protein. The top ten hold about 20% of the sample, which has approximately 400,000 distinct CDR3 sequences, roughly 15% seen once. The rearrangement joins TRBV3-1 to TRBJ2-7; 8 bases agree with TRBD2. The source of this sequence is a woman in her twenties or thirties with Graves' ophthalmopathy. Sequencing was carried out using blood. CDR3 nucleotides: TGTGCCAGCAGCCTTAGGACTAGCAACGAGCAGTACTTC. Amino acids: CASSLRTSNEQYF.